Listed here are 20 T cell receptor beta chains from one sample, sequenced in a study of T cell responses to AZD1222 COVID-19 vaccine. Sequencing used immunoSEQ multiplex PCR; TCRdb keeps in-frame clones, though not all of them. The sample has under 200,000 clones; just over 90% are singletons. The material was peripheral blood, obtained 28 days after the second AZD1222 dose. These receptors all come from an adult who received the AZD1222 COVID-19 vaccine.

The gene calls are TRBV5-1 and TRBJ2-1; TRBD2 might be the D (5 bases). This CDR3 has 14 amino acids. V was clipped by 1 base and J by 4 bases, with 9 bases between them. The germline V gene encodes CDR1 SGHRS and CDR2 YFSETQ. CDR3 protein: CASSLLPGYNEQFF. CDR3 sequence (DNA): TGCGCCAGCAGCTTGCTCCCGGGGTACAATGAGCAGTTCTTC.

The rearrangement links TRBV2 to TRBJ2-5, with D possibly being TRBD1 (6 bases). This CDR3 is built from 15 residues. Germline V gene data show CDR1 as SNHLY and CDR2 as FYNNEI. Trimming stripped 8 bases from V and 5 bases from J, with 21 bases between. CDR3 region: CASLERRGMQETQYF. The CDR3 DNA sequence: TGTGCCAGCCTAGAACGCAGGGGTATGCAGGAGACCCAGTACTTC.

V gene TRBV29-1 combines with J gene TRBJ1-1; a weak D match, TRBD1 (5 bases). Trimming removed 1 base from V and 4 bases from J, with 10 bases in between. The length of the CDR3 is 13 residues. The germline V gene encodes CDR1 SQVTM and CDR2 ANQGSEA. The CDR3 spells CSVEVAGFTEAFF. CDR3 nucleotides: TGCAGCGTTGAAGTCGCAGGGTTCACTGAAGCTTTCTTT.

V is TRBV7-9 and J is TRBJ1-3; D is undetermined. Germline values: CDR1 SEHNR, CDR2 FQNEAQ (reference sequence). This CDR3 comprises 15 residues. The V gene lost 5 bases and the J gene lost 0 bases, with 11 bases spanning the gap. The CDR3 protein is CASSPERVSGNTIYF. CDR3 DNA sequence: TGTGCCAGCAGCCCGGAAAGGGTCTCTGGAAACACCATATATTTT.

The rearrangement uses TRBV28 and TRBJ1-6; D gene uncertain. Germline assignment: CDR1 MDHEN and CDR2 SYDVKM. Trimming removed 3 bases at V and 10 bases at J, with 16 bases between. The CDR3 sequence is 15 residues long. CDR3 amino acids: CASSFLVGFVSPLHF. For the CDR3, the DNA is TGTGCCAGCAGTTTTCTCGTGGGTTTTGTATCACCCCTCCACTTT.

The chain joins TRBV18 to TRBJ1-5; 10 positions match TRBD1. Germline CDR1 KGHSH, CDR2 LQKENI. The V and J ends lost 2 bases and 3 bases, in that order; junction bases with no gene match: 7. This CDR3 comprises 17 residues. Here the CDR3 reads CASSPGDRGNTNQPQHF. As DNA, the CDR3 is TGTGCCAGCTCACCAGGGGACAGGGGAAATACCAATCAGCCCCAGCATTTT. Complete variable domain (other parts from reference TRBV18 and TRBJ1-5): NAGVMQNPRHLVRRRGQEARLRCSPMKGHSHVYWYRQLPEEGLKFMVYLQKENIIDESGMPKERFSAEFPKEGPSILRIQQVVRGDSAAYFCASSPGDRGNTNQPQHFGDGTRLSIL.

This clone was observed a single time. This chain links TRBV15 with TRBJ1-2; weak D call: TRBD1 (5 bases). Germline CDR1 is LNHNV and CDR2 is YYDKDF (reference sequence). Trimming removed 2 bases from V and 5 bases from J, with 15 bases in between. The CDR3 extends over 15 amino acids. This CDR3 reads CATSRRPRDFYGYTF. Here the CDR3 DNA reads TGTGCCACCAGCAGAAGACCTCGGGACTTTTATGGCTACACCTTC.

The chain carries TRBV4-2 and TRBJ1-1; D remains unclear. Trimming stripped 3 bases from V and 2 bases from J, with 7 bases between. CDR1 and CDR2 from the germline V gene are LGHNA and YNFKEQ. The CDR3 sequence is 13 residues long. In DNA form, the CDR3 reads TGTGCCAGCAGCCACGTTCAAAACACTGAAGCTTTCTTT. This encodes CASSHVQNTEAFF.

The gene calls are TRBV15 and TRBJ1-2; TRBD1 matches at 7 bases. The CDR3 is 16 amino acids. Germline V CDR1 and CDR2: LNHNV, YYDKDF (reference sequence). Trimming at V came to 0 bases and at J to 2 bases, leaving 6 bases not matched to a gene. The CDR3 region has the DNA TGTGCCACCAGCAGAGATCCGGGACAGATAAACTATGGCTACACCTTC. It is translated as CATSRDPGQINYGYTF.

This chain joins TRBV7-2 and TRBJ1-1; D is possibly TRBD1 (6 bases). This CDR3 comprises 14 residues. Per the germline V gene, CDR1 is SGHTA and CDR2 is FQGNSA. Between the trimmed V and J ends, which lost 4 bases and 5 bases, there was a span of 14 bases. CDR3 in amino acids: CASSSHKGGTEAFF. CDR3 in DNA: TGTGCCAGCAGCTCGCATAAGGGGGGAACTGAAGCTTTCTTT.

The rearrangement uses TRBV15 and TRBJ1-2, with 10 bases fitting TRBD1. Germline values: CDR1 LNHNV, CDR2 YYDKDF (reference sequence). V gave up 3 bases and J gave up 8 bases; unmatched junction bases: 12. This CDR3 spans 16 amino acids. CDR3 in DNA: TGTGCCACCAGCAGGGCTGGGACAGGGGATTTCGGGGGCTACACCTTC. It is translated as CATSRAGTGDFGGYTF. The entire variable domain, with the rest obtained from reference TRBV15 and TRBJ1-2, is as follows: DAMVIQNPRYQVTQFGKPVTLSCSQTLNHNVMYWYQQKSSQAPKLLFHYYDKDFNNEADTPDNFQSRRPNTSFCFLDIRSPGLGDTAMYLCATSRAGTGDFGGYTFGSGTRLTVV.

CDR3: CASSSKGGPVYGYTF. The DNA of the CDR3 is TGTGCCAGCAGCTCGAAGGGTGGTCCCGTCTATGGCTACACCTTC. V gene TRBV28 combines with J gene TRBJ1-2, with D unresolved. The germline V gene has CDR1 MDHEN and CDR2 SYDVKM. The CDR3 consists of 15 residues. Trimming took 6 bases from V and 4 from J, leaving 18 bases between them.

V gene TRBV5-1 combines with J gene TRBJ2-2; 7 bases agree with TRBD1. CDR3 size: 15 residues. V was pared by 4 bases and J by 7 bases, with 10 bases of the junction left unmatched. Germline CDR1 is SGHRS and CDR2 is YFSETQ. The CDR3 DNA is TGCGCCAGCAGCCGCCGGGACAGCAACGGCGGGGAGCTGTTTTTT. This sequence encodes CASSRRDSNGGELFF.

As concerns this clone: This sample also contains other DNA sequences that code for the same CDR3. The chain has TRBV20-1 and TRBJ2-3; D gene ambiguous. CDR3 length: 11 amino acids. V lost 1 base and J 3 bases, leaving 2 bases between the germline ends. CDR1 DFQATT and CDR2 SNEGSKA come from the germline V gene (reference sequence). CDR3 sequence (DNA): TGCAGTGCTAGAGGGACAGATACGCAGTATTTT. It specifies CSARGTDTQYF.

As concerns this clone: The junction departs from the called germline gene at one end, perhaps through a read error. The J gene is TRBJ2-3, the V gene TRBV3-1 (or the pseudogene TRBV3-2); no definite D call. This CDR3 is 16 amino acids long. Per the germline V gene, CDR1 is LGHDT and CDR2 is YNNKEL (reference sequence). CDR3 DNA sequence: TGTGCCAGCAGCCAAGCGGGCCTAGTAGGCACGGATACGCAGTATTTT. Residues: CASSQAGLVGTDTQYF.

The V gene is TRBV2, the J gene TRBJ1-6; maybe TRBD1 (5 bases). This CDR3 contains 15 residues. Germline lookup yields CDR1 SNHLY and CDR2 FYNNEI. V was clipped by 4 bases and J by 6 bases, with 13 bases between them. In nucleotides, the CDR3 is TGTGCCAGCAGTGCATTCCAGGGTGTTAATTCACCCCTCCACTTT. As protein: CASSAFQGVNSPLHF.

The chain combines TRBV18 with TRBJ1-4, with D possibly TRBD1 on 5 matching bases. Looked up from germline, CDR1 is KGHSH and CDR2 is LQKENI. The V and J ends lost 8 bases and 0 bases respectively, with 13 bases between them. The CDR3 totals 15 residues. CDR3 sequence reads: CASPRGGATNEKLFF. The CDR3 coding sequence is TGTGCCAGCCCCCGGGGGGGAGCAACTAATGAAAAACTGTTTTTT.

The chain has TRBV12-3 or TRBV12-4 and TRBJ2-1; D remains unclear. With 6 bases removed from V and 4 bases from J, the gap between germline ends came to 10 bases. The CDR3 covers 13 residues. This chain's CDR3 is CASSPMLYNEQFF. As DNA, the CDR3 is TGTGCCAGCAGCCCCATGCTTTACAATGAGCAGTTCTTC.

CDR3 sequence: CASIKTGARYGYTF. The CDR3 coding sequence is TGTGCCAGCATTAAGACAGGGGCGCGCTATGGCTACACCTTC. This sequence joins TRBV2 and TRBJ1-2; the match to TRBD1 covers 8 bases. V lost 7 bases, J lost 4 bases, and 8 bases stayed unmatched. The CDR3 spans 14 residues. CDR1 and CDR2 from the germline V gene are SNHLY and FYNNEI.

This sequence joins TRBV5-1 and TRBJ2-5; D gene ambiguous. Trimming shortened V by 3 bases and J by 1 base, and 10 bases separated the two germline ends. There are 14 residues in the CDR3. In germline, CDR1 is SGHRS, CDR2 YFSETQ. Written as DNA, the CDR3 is TGCGCCAGCAGCTCCCAAGGGATCCAAGAGACCCAGTACTTC. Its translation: CASSSQGIQETQYF.